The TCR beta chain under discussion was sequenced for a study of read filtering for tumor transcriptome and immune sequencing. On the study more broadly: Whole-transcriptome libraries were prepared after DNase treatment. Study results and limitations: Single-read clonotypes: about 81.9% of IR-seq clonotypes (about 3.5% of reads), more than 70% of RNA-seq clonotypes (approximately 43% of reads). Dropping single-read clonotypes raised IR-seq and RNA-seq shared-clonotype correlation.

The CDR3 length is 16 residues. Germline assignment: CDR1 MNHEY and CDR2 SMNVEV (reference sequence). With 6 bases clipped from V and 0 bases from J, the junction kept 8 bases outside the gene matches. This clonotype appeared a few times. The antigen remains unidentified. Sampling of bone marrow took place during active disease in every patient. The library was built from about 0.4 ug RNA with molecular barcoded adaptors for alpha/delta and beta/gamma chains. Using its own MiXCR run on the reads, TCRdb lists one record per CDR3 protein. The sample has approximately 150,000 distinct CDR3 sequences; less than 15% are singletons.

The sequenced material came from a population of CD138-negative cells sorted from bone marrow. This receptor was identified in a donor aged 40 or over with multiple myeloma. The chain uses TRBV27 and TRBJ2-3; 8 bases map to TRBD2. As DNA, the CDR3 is TGTGCCAGCAGCAGCGGGAGCAAAACTAGCACAGATACGCAGTATTTT. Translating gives CASSSGSKTSTDTQYF.